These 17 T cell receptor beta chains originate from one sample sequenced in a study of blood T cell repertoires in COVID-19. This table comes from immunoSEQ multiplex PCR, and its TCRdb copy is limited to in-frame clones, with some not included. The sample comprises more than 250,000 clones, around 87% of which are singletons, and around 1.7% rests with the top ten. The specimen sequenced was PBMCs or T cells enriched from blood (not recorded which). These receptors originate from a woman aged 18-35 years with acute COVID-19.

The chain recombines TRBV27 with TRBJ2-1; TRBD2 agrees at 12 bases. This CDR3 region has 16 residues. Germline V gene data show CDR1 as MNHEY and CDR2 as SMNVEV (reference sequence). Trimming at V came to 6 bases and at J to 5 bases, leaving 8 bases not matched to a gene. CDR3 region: CASSRRLAGDDNEQFF. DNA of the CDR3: TGTGCCAGCAGCCGCCGACTAGCGGGAGATGACAATGAGCAGTTCTTC.

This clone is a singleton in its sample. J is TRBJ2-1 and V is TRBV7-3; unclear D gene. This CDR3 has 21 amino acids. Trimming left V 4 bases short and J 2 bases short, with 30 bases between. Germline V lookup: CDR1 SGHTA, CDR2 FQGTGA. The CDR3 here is CASSCRRRLFCGPRTYNEQFF. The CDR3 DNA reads TGTGCCAGCAGCTGCCGGCGGCGGTTATTCTGTGGCCCTCGGACCTACAATGAGCAGTTCTTC.

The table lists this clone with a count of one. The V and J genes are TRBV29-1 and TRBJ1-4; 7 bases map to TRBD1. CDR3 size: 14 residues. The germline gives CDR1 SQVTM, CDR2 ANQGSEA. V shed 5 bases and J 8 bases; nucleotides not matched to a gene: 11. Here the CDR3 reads CSVTGALRGEKLFF. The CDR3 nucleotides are TGCAGCGTTACAGGGGCCCTTCGGGGAGAAAAACTGTTTTTT.

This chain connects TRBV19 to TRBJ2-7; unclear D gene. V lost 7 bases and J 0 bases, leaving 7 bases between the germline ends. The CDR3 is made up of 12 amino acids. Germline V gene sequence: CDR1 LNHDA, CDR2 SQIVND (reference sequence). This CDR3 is CASIPDSYEQYF. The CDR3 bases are TGTGCCAGTATCCCAGACTCCTACGAGCAGTACTTC.

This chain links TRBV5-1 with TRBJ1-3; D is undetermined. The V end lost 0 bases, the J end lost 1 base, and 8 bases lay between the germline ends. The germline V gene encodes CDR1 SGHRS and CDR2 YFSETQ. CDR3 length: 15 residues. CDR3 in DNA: TGCGCCAGCAGCTTGGTTTCGGGATCTGGAAACACCATATATTTT. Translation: CASSLVSGSGNTIYF.

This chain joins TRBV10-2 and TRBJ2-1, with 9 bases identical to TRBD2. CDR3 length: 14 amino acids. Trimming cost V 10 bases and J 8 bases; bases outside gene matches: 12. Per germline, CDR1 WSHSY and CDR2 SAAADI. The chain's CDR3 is CAIRAGGPPDEQFF. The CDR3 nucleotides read TGCGCCATCCGAGCGGGAGGCCCCCCCGATGAGCAGTTCTTC.

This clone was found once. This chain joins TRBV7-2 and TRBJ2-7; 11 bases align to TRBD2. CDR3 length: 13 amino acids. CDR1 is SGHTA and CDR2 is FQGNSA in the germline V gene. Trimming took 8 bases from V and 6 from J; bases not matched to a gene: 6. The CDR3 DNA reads TGTGCCAGCTGCGTTCTAGCGGGAGGCGAGCAGTACTTC. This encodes CASCVLAGGEQYF.

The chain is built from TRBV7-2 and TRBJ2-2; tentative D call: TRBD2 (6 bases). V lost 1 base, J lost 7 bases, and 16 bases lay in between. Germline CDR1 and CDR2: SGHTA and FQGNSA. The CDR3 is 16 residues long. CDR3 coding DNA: TGTGCCAGCAGCTTAGAGGCAAGGGAGGTGATCGGGGAGCTGTTTTTT. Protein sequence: CASSLEAREVIGELFF.

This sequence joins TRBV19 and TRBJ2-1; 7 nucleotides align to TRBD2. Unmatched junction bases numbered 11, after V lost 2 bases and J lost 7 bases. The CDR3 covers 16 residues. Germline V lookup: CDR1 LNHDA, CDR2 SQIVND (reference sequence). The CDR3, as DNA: TGTGCCAGTAGTATATGGGGGGAGGGGAGAAAAAATGAGCAGTTCTTC. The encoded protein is CASSIWGEGRKNEQFF.

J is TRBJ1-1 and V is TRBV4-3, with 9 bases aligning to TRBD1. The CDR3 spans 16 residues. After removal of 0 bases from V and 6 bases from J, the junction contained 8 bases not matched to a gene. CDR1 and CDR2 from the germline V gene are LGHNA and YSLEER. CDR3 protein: CASSQDWTGVGAEAFF. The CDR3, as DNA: TGCGCCAGCAGCCAAGACTGGACAGGGGTTGGCGCTGAAGCTTTCTTT.

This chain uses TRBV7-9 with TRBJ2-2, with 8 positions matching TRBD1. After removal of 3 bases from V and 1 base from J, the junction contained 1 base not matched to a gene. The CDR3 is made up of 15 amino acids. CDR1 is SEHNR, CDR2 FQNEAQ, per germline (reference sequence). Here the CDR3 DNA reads TGTGCCAGCAGCTTTGGGACAGGGAACACCGGGGAGCTGTTTTTT. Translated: CASSFGTGNTGELFF.

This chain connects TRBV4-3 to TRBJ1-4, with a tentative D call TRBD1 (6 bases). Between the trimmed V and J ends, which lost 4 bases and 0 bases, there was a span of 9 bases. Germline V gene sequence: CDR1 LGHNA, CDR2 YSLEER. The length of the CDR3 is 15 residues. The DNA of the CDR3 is TGCGCCAGCAGCCTCGGACAGTCAACTAATGAAAAACTGTTTTTT. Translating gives CASSLGQSTNEKLFF.

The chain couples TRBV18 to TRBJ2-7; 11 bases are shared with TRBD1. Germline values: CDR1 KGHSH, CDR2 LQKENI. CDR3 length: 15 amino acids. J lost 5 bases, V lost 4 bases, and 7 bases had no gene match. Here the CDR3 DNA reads TGTGCCAGCTCACTAGGGACAGGGGGAATAGACGAGCAGTACTTC. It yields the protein CASSLGTGGIDEQYF.

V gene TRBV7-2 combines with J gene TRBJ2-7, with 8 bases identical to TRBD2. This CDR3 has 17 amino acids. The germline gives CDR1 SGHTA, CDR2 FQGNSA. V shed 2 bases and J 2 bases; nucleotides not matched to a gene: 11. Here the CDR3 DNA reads TGTGCCAGCAGCTTAACCGGGGCTAGCGGGCCTACCTACGAGCAGTACTTC. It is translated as CASSLTGASGPTYEQYF.

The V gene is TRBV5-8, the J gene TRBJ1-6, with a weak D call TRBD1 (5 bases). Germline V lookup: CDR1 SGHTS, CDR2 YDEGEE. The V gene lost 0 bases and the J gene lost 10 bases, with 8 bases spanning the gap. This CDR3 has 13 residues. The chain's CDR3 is CASSLDRGSPLHF. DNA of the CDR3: TGTGCCAGCAGCTTGGACCGGGGGTCACCCCTCCACTTT.

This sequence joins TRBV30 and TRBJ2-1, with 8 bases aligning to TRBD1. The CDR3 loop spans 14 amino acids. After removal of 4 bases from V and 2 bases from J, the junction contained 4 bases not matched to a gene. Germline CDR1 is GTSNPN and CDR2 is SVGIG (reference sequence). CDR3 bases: TGTGCCTGGACCAGGGGGCGCACCTACAATGAGCAGTTCTTC. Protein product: CAWTRGRTYNEQFF.

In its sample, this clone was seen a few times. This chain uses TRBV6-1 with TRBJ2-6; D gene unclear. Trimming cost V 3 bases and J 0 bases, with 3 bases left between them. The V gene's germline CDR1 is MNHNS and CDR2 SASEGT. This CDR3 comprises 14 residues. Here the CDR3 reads CASSEASGANVLTF. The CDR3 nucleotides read TGTGCCAGCAGTGAGGCCTCTGGGGCCAACGTCCTGACTTTC.